This passage covers 20 T cell receptor beta chains from one sample sequenced in a study of regulatory T cells in long-lasting Graves disease. Arm-PCR of CDR3 regions and iRepertoire HTBI primers were used to build TCR beta libraries. MiXCR was run by TCRdb on the multiplex PCR reads, yielding one entry per CDR3 protein. The sample lists a few hundred thousand distinct CDR3 sequences, around 13% occurring once. Time point defined: newly diagnosed GD, antithyroid drugs for less than 3 months. There was RNA extracted from PBMCs, and the TCR library was made from it. These data were likewise used in another study, on T cells in Graves' hyperthyroidism and ophthalmopathy.

This sample comprised peripheral blood mononuclear cells (PBMCs), obtained at new diagnosis, from a patient treated with antithyroid drugs. The receptors stem from a woman aged 45-65 years with Graves disease.

This clonotype was seen repeatedly, ten times or more. The chain combines TRBV11-2 with TRBJ2-1; D may correspond to TRBD1 or TRBD2 (5 bases each). The germline V and J ends were trimmed by 0 bases and 7 bases, with 16 bases remaining between them. Germline lookup yields CDR1 SGHAT and CDR2 FQNNGV. The CDR3 extends over 16 amino acids. CDR3 protein: CASSLDRGGTGNEQFF. CDR3 sequence (DNA): TGTGCCAGCAGCTTAGATCGGGGCGGAACCGGAAATGAGCAGTTCTTC.

As regards this clonotype: This may stem from a read error, because a much larger clone lies one nucleotide away. The gene calls are TRBV7-2 and TRBJ1-5; 8 bases map to TRBD1. In germline, CDR1 is SGHTA, CDR2 FQGNSA. This CDR3 has 15 amino acids. CDR3 sequence: CASSERDRPNQPRHF. The CDR3 coding sequence is TGTGCCAGCAGCGAACGGGACAGGCCAAATCAGCCCCGGCATTTT.

This clonotype was observed at least ten times. The chain couples TRBV2 to TRBJ1-5; D is ambiguous. The CDR3 has 13 residues. The germline V gene has CDR1 SNHLY and CDR2 FYNNEI. Trimming took 6 bases from V and 0 from J, leaving 6 bases between them. For the CDR3, the DNA is TGTGCCAGCAGCGAAAATAGCAATCAGCCCCAGCATTTT. It is translated as CASSENSNQPQHF.

This clonotype was picked up many times. The genes are TRBV3-1 and TRBJ2-5, with TRBD2 matching over 8 bases. The germline gives CDR1 LGHDT, CDR2 YNNKEL (reference sequence). V shed 4 bases and J 2 bases; nucleotides not matched to a gene: 9. There are 16 residues in the CDR3. The CDR3 DNA reads as TGTGCCAGCAGCCTGCAGATAATAGCGGGGCAAGAGACCCAGTACTTC. This gives the protein CASSLQIIAGQETQYF.

The chain is built from TRBV6-2 or TRBV6-3 and TRBJ2-7, with D possibly being TRBD1 (6 bases). Germline-derived CDR1 and CDR2 are MNHEY and SVGEGT. The V end was cut by 6 bases, the J end by 5 bases, with 17 bases between. The CDR3 consists of 14 residues. CDR3: CASRKGTGFNEQYF. The DNA for the CDR3 is TGTGCCAGCAGAAAAGGCACAGGGTTCAACGAGCAGTACTTC.

Points on this clonotype: One base away lies a much larger clone, so this may be a sequencing read error. Likely a read error: the CDR3 ends without its conserved phenylalanine or tryptophan. The CDR3 reads CASSLRLAGGSSYEQYS. The CDR3 region has the DNA TGTGCCAGCAGTCTTAGACTAGCGGGAGGTTCGTCCTACGAGCAGTACTCC. The chain is built from TRBV12-3 or TRBV12-4 and TRBJ2-7; 13 nucleotides match TRBD2. The CDR3 loop spans 17 amino acids. J was trimmed by 1 base and V by 5 bases; bases with no gene match: 8.

In its sample, this clonotype was seen many times. This chain links TRBV4-2 with TRBJ1-1; D call uncertain. Germline values: CDR1 LGHNA, CDR2 YNFKEQ. The CDR3 spans 15 residues. The V and J ends lost 0 bases and 0 bases respectively, with 8 bases between them. The CDR3 loop reads CASSQDWDMNTEAFF. The DNA for the CDR3 is TGTGCCAGCAGCCAAGATTGGGATATGAACACTGAAGCTTTCTTT.

This clonotype was detected many times. V is TRBV29-1 and J is TRBJ2-7; 8 bases fit TRBD2. J was trimmed by 0 bases and V by 3 bases; bases with no gene match: 7. From germline, CDR1 is SQVTM and CDR2 ANQGSEA. This CDR3 spans 15 amino acids. CDR3 bases: TGCAGCGTTGAGCGAGCGGGAGAGAGCTCCTACGAGCAGTACTTC. Protein sequence: CSVERAGESSYEQYF.

This clonotype was observed at least ten times. The rearrangement joins TRBV9 to TRBJ2-7, with TRBD2 matching 8 bases. Trimming cost V 2 bases and J 2 bases; bases outside gene matches: 6. Germline CDR1 reads SGDLS; CDR2 reads YYNGEE. The CDR3 loop spans 15 amino acids. In DNA, the CDR3 is TGTGCCAGCAGCGTTGGGGCGGGAGGTACCTACGAGCAGTACTTC. This encodes CASSVGAGGTYEQYF.

This clonotype was counted many times. CDR3 sequence reads: CSARDLPDKDYNSPLHF. CDR3 coding DNA: TGCAGTGCTAGAGATCTTCCGGACAAGGACTATAATTCACCCCTCCACTTT. V and J are TRBV20-1 and TRBJ1-6; possible D gene TRBD1, 5 bases. This CDR3 has 17 amino acids. Germline V gene lookup returns CDR1 DFQATT and CDR2 SNEGSKA (reference sequence). V was pared by 0 bases and J by 3 bases, with 15 bases between.

In this sample, this clonotype turned up many times. The chain has TRBV7-9 and TRBJ2-1; D is unresolved. CDR3 length equals 14 residues. Germline V gives CDR1 SEHNR, CDR2 FQNEAQ (reference sequence). Trimming removed 5 bases at V and 4 bases at J, with 12 bases between. CDR3 loop: CASSPQAVYNEQFF. CDR3 coding DNA: TGTGCCAGCAGCCCCCAGGCGGTATACAATGAGCAGTTCTTC.

There are many counts of this clonotype. The chain joins TRBV6-5 to TRBJ2-1; D uncertain. Between the trimmed V and J ends, which lost 0 bases and 4 bases, there was a span of 16 bases. The CDR3 has 17 amino acids. Germline V gene sequence: CDR1 MNHEY, CDR2 SVGAGI. The CDR3 spells CASSYSATGQRYNEQFF. DNA of the CDR3: TGTGCCAGCAGTTACTCTGCCACTGGTCAGCGTTACAATGAGCAGTTCTTC.

The chain carries TRBV5-4 and TRBJ1-6; TRBD1 might be the D (5 bases). The CDR3 has 15 residues. V lost 6 bases and J 4 bases, leaving 14 bases between the germline ends. Per germline, CDR1 SGHNT and CDR2 YYREEE (reference sequence). The CDR3 here is CASNAGTGYNSPLHF. CDR3 in DNA: TGTGCCAGCAACGCCGGGACGGGATATAATTCACCCCTCCACTTT.

This clonotype occurred many times. J is TRBJ1-1 and V is TRBV12-3 or TRBV12-4; D not certain. The CDR3 totals 11 residues. V was trimmed by 4 bases and J by 6 bases, leaving 6 bases between them. CDR3 protein: CASSSGAEAFF. CDR3 sequence (DNA): TGTGCCAGCAGTTCCGGCGCTGAAGCTTTCTTT.

The sample holds a few counts of this clonotype. The V call is TRBV4-1, the J call TRBJ1-1, with D uncertain. The germline CDR1 and CDR2 sequences are MGHRA and YSYEKL. V dropped 4 bases and J dropped 10 bases, with 16 bases sitting between them. The CDR3 loop spans 13 amino acids. The CDR3 sequence is CASSPSGLSSAFF. CDR3 nucleotide sequence: TGCGCCAGCAGCCCAAGCGGCCTTTCTTCAGCTTTCTTT.

This clonotype was observed many times. The chain is built from TRBV28 and TRBJ2-7, with TRBD1 matching 10 bases. CDR3 length: 15 amino acids. Germline V gene lookup returns CDR1 MDHEN and CDR2 SYDVKM. The J segment lost 5 bases and the V segment lost 7 bases, leaving 11 bases of the junction unmatched. The CDR3 DNA is TGTGCCAGCACCATGACCGGGACAGGGGTCCACGAGCAGTACTTC. This sequence encodes CASTMTGTGVHEQYF.

This chain uses TRBV5-1 with TRBJ2-1, with 8 positions matching TRBD2. The junction had 16 bases not matched to a gene; V was cut back by 5 bases and J by 6 bases. Germline values: CDR1 SGHRS, CDR2 YFSETQ. The CDR3 is 17 amino acids. The CDR3 region has the DNA TGCGCCAGCAGTTTAGGAACCGGGACTAGTGGGGTCAATGAGCAGTTCTTC. Its protein product is CASSLGTGTSGVNEQFF.

This clonotype was counted ten times or more. The V and J genes are TRBV9 and TRBJ2-5; the D gene is possibly TRBD1 (6 bases). CDR3 size: 16 residues. The germline V gene encodes CDR1 SGDLS and CDR2 YYNGEE. Trimming took 2 bases from V and 0 from J, leaving 14 bases between them. CDR3 sequence reads: CASSVSSRDNQETQYF. CDR3 in DNA: TGTGCCAGCAGCGTCAGTAGCCGGGACAACCAAGAGACCCAGTACTTC.

This clonotype was counted a few times. This CDR3 reads CSAPTGRPRQPQHF. Written as DNA, the CDR3 is TGCAGTGCGCCAACGGGACGGCCCCGGCAGCCCCAGCATTTT. The genes are TRBV20-1 and TRBJ1-5; maybe TRBD1 (5 bases). Germline V CDR1 and CDR2: DFQATT, SNEGSKA (reference sequence). V lost 6 bases and J 7 bases, leaving 19 bases between the germline ends. The CDR3 covers 14 residues.

This clonotype was seen ten or more times. The junction differs from germline at one of its ends, possibly a read error. The J gene is TRBJ2-1, the V gene TRBV6-1, with unresolved D. The CDR3 has 17 amino acids. Germline V gene sequence: CDR1 MNHNS, CDR2 SASEGT. The CDR3 is CASSESGGLSSYNEQFF. The CDR3 bases are TGCGCCAGCAGTGAGTCAGGCGGCCTGAGCTCCTACAATGAGCAGTTCTTC.